These 25 T cell receptor beta chains share one sample of origin, sequenced in a study of blood T cell repertoires in COVID-19. Repertoires were generated with immunoSEQ multiplex PCR, while TCRdb's copy carries only in-frame clones and drops some. Here the sample spans 310,000 or so clones, more than 70% being singletons. The sequencing sample was made of peripheral blood. All receptors come from a woman aged 45-60 years with acute or convalescent COVID-19.

V usage is TRBV18 and J usage is TRBJ1-1, with unresolved D. The CDR3 loop spans 13 amino acids. The germline V gene has CDR1 KGHSH and CDR2 LQKENI. Trimming removed 6 bases from V and 2 bases from J, with 10 bases in between. The CDR3 DNA follows: TGTGCCAGCTCCCCTACTTTTAACACTGAAGCTTTCTTT. Amino acid sequence: CASSPTFNTEAFF.

This rearrangement joins TRBV6-5 to TRBJ1-1; possibly TRBD1 for D (6 bases). The V gene lost 5 bases and the J gene lost 2 bases, with 12 bases spanning the gap. This CDR3 is built from 14 residues. Germline assignment: CDR1 MNHEY and CDR2 SVGAGI. The CDR3 coding sequence is TGTGCCAGCAGTACCCGGACAGCTAACACTGAAGCTTTCTTT. Protein sequence: CASSTRTANTEAFF.

This chain uses TRBV5-8 with TRBJ1-3; no reliable D call. CDR1 and CDR2 (germline): SGHTS, YDEGEE. The CDR3 extends over 12 amino acids. V lost 3 bases, J lost 3 bases, and 4 bases lay in between. The CDR3 nucleotides read TGTGCCAGCAGCTCCCTTGGAAACACCATATATTTT. Translated: CASSSLGNTIYF.

This chain links TRBV7-3 with TRBJ1-3, with 8 nucleotides matching TRBD1. This CDR3 region has 16 residues. Trimming took 4 bases from V and 2 from J; bases not matched to a gene: 7. Germline CDR1 is SGHTA and CDR2 is FQGTGA. CDR3: CASSSGGQATGNTIYF. CDR3 in DNA: TGTGCCAGCAGCTCGGGGGGACAGGCTACTGGAAACACCATATATTTT. Full variable domain (outside the CDR3, taken from reference TRBV7-3 and TRBJ1-3): GAGVSQTPSNKVTEKGKYVELRCDPISGHTALYWYRQSLGQGPEFLIYFQGTGAADDSGLPNDRFFAVRPEGSVSTLKIQRTERGDSAVYLCASSSGGQATGNTIYFGEGSWLTVV.

This clone was counted once. The rearrangement joins TRBV2 to TRBJ1-5, with D tentatively TRBD1 (5 bases). Per the germline V gene, CDR1 is SNHLY and CDR2 is FYNNEI. V lost 6 bases to trimming and J lost 7 bases, with 13 bases between them. This CDR3 spans 13 amino acids. The CDR3: CASRRGYGQPQHF. Written as DNA, the CDR3 is TGTGCCAGCAGAAGGGGATACGGGCAGCCCCAGCATTTT.

The genes are TRBV30 and TRBJ2-5, with 15 positions matching TRBD2. Per germline, CDR1 GTSNPN and CDR2 SVGIG (reference sequence). With V trimmed by 5 bases and J by 5 bases, 6 bases remained unmatched. This CDR3 region has 15 residues. The CDR3 sequence: CAWARTSGREETQYF. The CDR3 DNA sequence: TGTGCCTGGGCCCGGACTAGCGGGAGGGAGGAGACCCAGTACTTC.

J is TRBJ2-5 and V is TRBV7-2; TRBD2 might be the D (6 bases). The CDR3 is 14 amino acids. The germline V and J ends were trimmed by 2 bases and 2 bases, with 9 bases remaining between them. The germline V gene has CDR1 SGHTA and CDR2 FQGNSA. The CDR3 is CASSLMAGQETQYF. In nucleotides, the CDR3 is TGTGCCAGCAGCTTAATGGCGGGGCAAGAGACCCAGTACTTC.

The J gene is TRBJ1-2, the V gene TRBV29-1; 8 bases are shared with TRBD1. Germline CDR1 reads SQVTM; CDR2 reads ANQGSEA. The CDR3 extends over 13 amino acids. The J segment lost 7 bases and the V segment lost 8 bases, leaving 12 bases of the junction unmatched. DNA of the CDR3: TGCAGCTCCTTTCAAAACAGGGGGGGTGGCTACACCTTC. This codes for CSSFQNRGGGYTF.

The chain has TRBV2 and TRBJ1-1; D is unclear. Germline V gives CDR1 SNHLY, CDR2 FYNNEI. The CDR3 loop spans 13 amino acids. The V and J ends lost 8 bases and 2 bases respectively, with 12 bases between them. The CDR3 nucleotides read TGTGCCAGCGGATTGACAAGTAACACTGAAGCTTTCTTT. Translation: CASGLTSNTEAFF.

Here the CDR3 reads CASSPQFLGADTQYF. Written as DNA, the CDR3 is TGTGCCAGCAGCCCCCAGTTTTTGGGAGCAGATACGCAGTATTTT. The chain has TRBV7-8 and TRBJ2-3; perhaps TRBD2 as D (5 bases). The V gene lost 5 bases and the J gene lost 4 bases, with 16 bases spanning the gap. The length of the CDR3 is 15 residues. Per the germline V gene, CDR1 is SGHVS and CDR2 is FQNEAQ.

This chain links TRBV5-4 with TRBJ1-2; a possible D gene is TRBD1 (5 bases). Between the trimmed V and J ends, which lost 3 bases and 4 bases, there was a span of 13 bases. Germline CDR1 SGHNT, CDR2 YYREEE (reference sequence). The CDR3 loop spans 14 amino acids. The chain's CDR3 is CASSSGQGFYGYTF. The CDR3 DNA is TGTGCCAGCAGCTCTGGGCAGGGCTTCTATGGCTACACCTTC.

The rearrangement links TRBV4-3 to TRBJ1-2; TRBD1 might be the D (5 bases). Germline lookup yields CDR1 LGHNA and CDR2 YSLEER. This CDR3 region has 16 residues. The V gene lost 0 bases and the J gene lost 4 bases, with 15 bases spanning the gap. The CDR3: CASSQDGGERGYGYTF. CDR3 sequence (DNA): TGCGCCAGCAGCCAAGATGGGGGGGAGAGGGGCTATGGCTACACCTTC.

This clone is a singleton in its sample. The rearrangement uses TRBV5-6 and TRBJ2-5; 7 bases match TRBD1. The length of the CDR3 is 14 residues. V lost 3 bases, J lost 4 bases, and 6 bases stayed unmatched. Germline V gives CDR1 SGHDT, CDR2 YYEEEE. In DNA, the CDR3 is TGTGCCAGCAGCTCAGCTCAGGGGGTAGAGACCCAGTACTTC. Its protein is CASSSAQGVETQYF. The full variable domain, with the rest looked up from reference TRBV5-6 and TRBJ2-5, is DAGVTQSPTHLIKTRGQQVTLRCSPKSGHDTVSWYQQALGQGPQFIFQYYEEEERQRGNFPDRFSGHQFPNYSSELNVNALLLGDSALYLCASSSAQGVETQYFGPGTRLLVL.

The chain combines TRBV24-1 with TRBJ2-2, with D maybe TRBD1 (6 bases). This CDR3 is built from 18 residues. Per germline, CDR1 KGHDR and CDR2 SFDVKD. V shed 3 bases and J shed 2 bases, with 18 bases lying between them. The CDR3 spells CATSDLPGHLTNTGELFF. In DNA form, the CDR3 reads TGTGCCACCAGTGATCTCCCGGGACACTTGACTAACACCGGGGAGCTGTTTTTT.

This clone was seen only a few times. The chain joins TRBV5-1 to TRBJ2-1; TRBD2 agrees at 7 bases. CDR3 length: 16 amino acids. Germline CDR1 and CDR2: SGHRS and YFSETQ. J was trimmed by 0 bases and V by 4 bases; bases with no gene match: 7. CDR3 amino acids: CASSQTAGSSYNEQFF. In nucleotides, the CDR3 is TGCGCCAGCAGCCAGACAGCGGGGAGCTCCTACAATGAGCAGTTCTTC.

The V and J genes are TRBV6-2 or TRBV6-3 and TRBJ2-5, with D possibly matching TRBD2 (5 bases). Trimming pared 7 bases from V and 4 bases from J, leaving 22 bases between. The CDR3 consists of 16 residues. Germline V lookup: CDR1 MNHEY, CDR2 SVGEGT. The DNA of the CDR3 is TGTGCCAGCACCCCTCCGGGGTTAAAGCTAGGAGAGACCCAGTACTTC. Translating it yields CASTPPGLKLGETQYF.

The gene calls are TRBV29-1 and TRBJ1-1; 10 bases map to TRBD1. Germline CDR1 reads SQVTM; CDR2 reads ANQGSEA. The ends lost 7 bases at V and 3 bases at J; junction bases unmatched: 5. This CDR3 is 13 amino acids long. The CDR3 DNA reads as TGCAGCGGTGAGGACAGGGGGGACACTGAAGCTTTCTTT. It translates to CSGEDRGDTEAFF.

This clone came up a few times. The genes are TRBV7-2 and TRBJ1-3; D call uncertain. Trimming shortened V by 2 bases and J by 1 base, and 9 bases separated the two germline ends. CDR3 size: 15 residues. Germline-derived CDR1 and CDR2 are SGHTA and FQGNSA. In DNA form, the CDR3 reads TGTGCCAGCAGCTTAACCGTCACATCTGGAAACACCATATATTTT. This gives the protein CASSLTVTSGNTIYF.

V gene TRBV6-5 combines with J gene TRBJ2-1; 10 bases are shared with TRBD2. The CDR3 length is 15 residues. Germline V gene lookup returns CDR1 MNHEY and CDR2 SVGAGI. V shed 1 base, J shed 6 bases, and the junction held 3 bases outside the gene matches. CDR3 sequence: CASSYFWTSGNEQFF. In nucleotides, the CDR3 is TGTGCCAGCAGTTACTTCTGGACTAGCGGCAATGAGCAGTTCTTC.

DNA of the CDR3: TGTGCCTGGAGTTCTGACAGTAGCAATCAGCCCCAGCATTTT. Amino acids: CAWSSDSSNQPQHF. This rearrangement joins TRBV30 to TRBJ1-5; TRBD1 is a possible D gene (5 bases). Trimming took 2 bases from V and 0 from J, leaving 8 bases between them. The CDR3 has 14 residues. Germline CDR1 GTSNPN, CDR2 SVGIG (reference sequence).

This clone has only one observation. This chain connects TRBV3-1 (or the pseudogene TRBV3-2) to TRBJ1-2; 10 nucleotides agree with TRBD1. Per the germline V gene, CDR1 is LGHDT and CDR2 is YNNKEL (reference sequence). The CDR3 has 14 amino acids. The trim removed 4 bases at V and 4 bases at J, leaving 3 bases unmatched. The CDR3 protein is CASSRGQGTYGYTF. CDR3 DNA sequence: TGTGCCAGCAGCCGGGGACAGGGGACCTATGGCTACACCTTC.

V is TRBV2 and J is TRBJ2-4; TRBD2 might be the D (7 bases). Trimming removed 5 bases at V and 3 bases at J, with 17 bases between. Germline loops: CDR1 SNHLY, CDR2 FYNNEI. The CDR3 runs to 16 residues. As DNA, the CDR3 is TGTGCCAGCAGTCCAGAAGGGGGGGGAGGCAAAAACATTCAGTACTTC. Translating it yields CASSPEGGGGKNIQYF.

This clone occurred a few times. The chain recombines TRBV7-2 with TRBJ1-1; D not certain. The CDR3 consists of 14 residues. Between the trimmed V and J ends, which lost 2 bases and 1 base, there was a span of 8 bases. Germline CDR1 is SGHTA and CDR2 is FQGNSA. This CDR3 reads CASSLMSSNTEAFF. CDR3 sequence (DNA): TGTGCCAGCAGCTTAATGTCGTCGAACACTGAAGCTTTCTTT.

The chain recombines TRBV25-1 with TRBJ2-7; D is perhaps TRBD2 (5 bases). V shed 2 bases and J shed 3 bases, with 20 bases lying between them. CDR3 length: 17 amino acids. Germline V gene data show CDR1 as MGHDK and CDR2 as SYGVNS. CDR3 residues: CASSERSGSESSYEQYF. CDR3 coding DNA: TGTGCCAGCAGTGAACGATCGGGGTCAGAATCAAGCTACGAGCAGTACTTC.

The chain uses TRBV9 and TRBJ2-2, with 9 bases that match TRBD1. Per the germline V gene, CDR1 is SGDLS and CDR2 is YYNGEE. The CDR3 is 17 amino acids. The J segment lost 2 bases and the V segment lost 0 bases, leaving 5 bases of the junction unmatched. CDR3 in DNA: TGTGCCAGCAGCGTAGGTTCGGGACAGGGCAACACCGGGGAGCTGTTTTTT. Translated: CASSVGSGQGNTGELFF. Filled out from reference TRBV9 and TRBJ2-2, the complete variable domain reads DSGVTQTPKHLITATGQRVTLRCSPRSGDLSVYWYQQSLDQGLQFLIQYYNGEERAKGNILERFSAQQFPDLHSELNLSSLELGDSALYFCASSVGSGQGNTGELFFGEGSRLTVL.